The 24 T cell receptor beta chains below come from one sample, sequenced in a study of Tregs in tolerant kidney transplant recipients. This table comes from immunoSEQ multiplex PCR, and its TCRdb copy is limited to in-frame clones, with some not included. The sample records approximately 100,000 clones, under 95% being singletons. Sequencing was performed on CD4+ T cells from blood, taken before the transplant. The receptor set was obtained from a human donor who received a combined kidney and bone marrow transplant.

This chain connects TRBV18 to TRBJ2-1, with D possibly matching TRBD1 (5 bases). V was cut by 1 base and J by 6 bases, with 16 bases left in between. The CDR3 covers 16 residues. Germline CDR1 is KGHSH and CDR2 is LQKENI. The CDR3, as DNA: TGTGCCAGCTCACCACGATTTCGGGCAGGGTCCAATGAGCAGTTCTTC. Its protein is CASSPRFRAGSNEQFF.

The CDR3 sequence is CASSSTSGSYEQYF. The CDR3 DNA reads TGTGCCAGCAGCTCGACTAGCGGGAGCTACGAGCAGTACTTC. The V call is TRBV7-2, the J call TRBJ2-7; 12 bases agree with TRBD2. The CDR3 spans 14 residues. Germline assignment: CDR1 SGHTA and CDR2 FQGNSA. Germline trimming cut 4 bases from V and 3 bases from J; bases unmatched to any gene: 1.

This chain joins TRBV5-8 and TRBJ2-5; D possibly corresponds to TRBD2 (6 bases). V was pared by 8 bases and J by 4 bases, with 15 bases between. The CDR3 is made up of 13 amino acids. Germline V lookup: CDR1 SGHTS, CDR2 YDEGEE. The CDR3 spells CASSRGNPETQYF. CDR3 nucleotide sequence: TGTGCCAGTTCCCGGGGGAACCCAGAGACCCAGTACTTC.

The chain carries TRBV7-3 and TRBJ2-2; 11 nucleotides line up with TRBD1. J lost 7 bases, V lost 2 bases, and 6 bases had no gene match. CDR3 size: 16 residues. The germline gives CDR1 SGHTA, CDR2 FQGTGA. The CDR3 is CASSLGTGGRDGELFF. For the CDR3, the DNA is TGTGCCAGCAGCTTAGGGACAGGGGGACGGGACGGGGAGCTGTTTTTT.

The rearrangement uses TRBV23-1 and TRBJ2-5, with 7 bases identical to TRBD1. TRBV23-1 is filed as an ORF, its function uncertain. The ends lost 2 bases at V and 0 bases at J; junction bases unmatched: 0. This CDR3 region has 14 residues. The CDR3 is CASSQGTDQETQYF. In DNA, the CDR3 is TGCGCCAGCAGTCAAGGGACAGACCAAGAGACCCAGTACTTC.

This chain uses TRBV7-2 with TRBJ2-5; the D is unclear. The V end was cut by 1 base, the J end by 7 bases, with 10 bases between. The CDR3 spans 13 residues. From germline, CDR1 is SGHTA and CDR2 FQGNSA. CDR3 residues: CASSLGRKGTQYF. CDR3 sequence (DNA): TGTGCCAGCAGCTTAGGGCGGAAAGGGACCCAGTACTTC. Complete variable domain (other parts from reference TRBV7-2 and TRBJ2-5): GAGVSQSPSNKVTEKGKDVELRCDPISGHTALYWYRQSLGQGLEFLIYFQGNSAPDKSGLPSDRFSAERTGGSVSTLTIQRTQQEDSAVYLCASSLGRKGTQYFGPGTRLLVL.

The chain combines TRBV21-1 with TRBJ1-1; the D segment call TRBD1 is taken from the table without a DNA check. TRBV21-1 is a documented pseudogene. The CDR3 length is 20 residues. CDR3 bases: TGTGCCAGCAGCAAAGCCGACGGTACAGGGGGCCGGGTTGGGGGCGCTGAGTCTTTCTTT. It specifies CASSKADGTGGRVGGAESFF.

V is TRBV2 and J is TRBJ2-4, with TRBD2 identical over 12 bases. The CDR3 has 16 residues. The trim removed 5 bases at V and 1 base at J, leaving 3 bases unmatched. CDR1 is SNHLY and CDR2 is FYNNEI in the germline V gene. The CDR3 spells CASSPGTSGAKNIQYF. Here the CDR3 DNA reads TGTGCCAGCAGTCCCGGGACTAGCGGGGCCAAAAACATTCAGTACTTC.

V usage is TRBV29-1 and J usage is TRBJ2-7, with 14 bases fitting TRBD2. Germline trimming cut 4 bases from V and 5 bases from J; bases unmatched to any gene: 7. The germline gives CDR1 SQVTM, CDR2 ANQGSEA. The CDR3 has 15 residues. DNA of the CDR3: TGCAGCGTTGGAGGGACTAGCGGGAGCGACGACGAGCAGTACTTC. Translating gives CSVGGTSGSDDEQYF.

The chain links TRBV4-1 to TRBJ1-1; D might be TRBD1 (5 bases). Germline V gene lookup returns CDR1 MGHRA and CDR2 YSYEKL. The CDR3 spans 14 residues. V was cut by 0 bases and J by 4 bases, with 9 bases left in between. The CDR3 loop is CASSQDQGRTEAFF. Here the CDR3 DNA reads TGCGCCAGCAGCCAAGATCAGGGTCGCACTGAAGCTTTCTTT.

The rearrangement joins TRBV4-3 to TRBJ2-1; TRBD2 agrees at 15 bases. This CDR3 has 17 residues. Germline V CDR1 and CDR2: LGHNA, YSLEER. With V trimmed by 5 bases and J by 2 bases, 4 bases remained unmatched. The DNA for the CDR3 is TGCGCCAGCAGCTCTCGGACTAGCGGGAGGGCCTACAATGAGCAGTTCTTC. Encoded protein: CASSSRTSGRAYNEQFF.

The chain has TRBV11-2 and TRBJ2-5; 15 bases are a match to TRBD2. V lost 0 bases, J lost 6 bases, and 5 bases stayed unmatched. The CDR3 totals 17 residues. In germline, CDR1 is SGHAT, CDR2 FQNNGV. Written as DNA, the CDR3 is TGTGCCAGCAGCTTAGAAGGGGGACTAGCGGGAGGAAAGACCCAGTACTTC. This translates into CASSLEGGLAGGKTQYF. Drawing the rest from reference TRBV11-2 and TRBJ2-5, the complete variable domain is EAGVAQSPRYKIIEKRQSVAFWCNPISGHATLYWYQQILGQGPKLLIQFQNNGVVDDSQLPKDRFSAERLKGVDSTLKIQPAKLEDSAVYLCASSLEGGLAGGKTQYFGPGTRLLVL.

The chain combines TRBV6-6 with TRBJ1-2; D is uncertain. Germline CDR1 reads MNHNY; CDR2 reads SVGAGI (reference sequence). V was trimmed by 5 bases and J by 0 bases, leaving 13 bases between them. CDR3 length: 15 amino acids. CDR3 sequence reads: CASSGRESANYGYTF. Written as DNA, the CDR3 is TGTGCCAGCAGTGGAAGGGAGTCAGCTAACTATGGCTACACCTTC.

This clone has a single count. The J gene is TRBJ1-6, the V gene TRBV30, with a tentative D call TRBD1 (5 bases). This CDR3 contains 11 residues. Trimming stripped 8 bases from V and 9 bases from J, with 11 bases between. CDR1 GTSNPN and CDR2 SVGIG come from the germline V gene (reference sequence). The CDR3 sequence is CARGASSPLHF. The DNA for the CDR3 is TGTGCCAGGGGCGCAAGTTCACCCCTCCACTTT.

The chain recombines TRBV15 with TRBJ1-5; D is possibly TRBD1 (5 bases). This CDR3 has 17 residues. Germline CDR1 is LNHNV and CDR2 is YYDKDF (reference sequence). V was clipped by 5 bases and J by 0 bases, with 17 bases between them. For the CDR3, the DNA is TGTGCCACCAGCGGAGGGGTAAGGGACTATAGCAATCAGCCCCAGCATTTT. Protein: CATSGGVRDYSNQPQHF.

This sequence joins TRBV7-2 and TRBJ2-5; D gene uncertain. The V gene lost 6 bases and the J gene lost 5 bases, with 10 bases spanning the gap. Germline V gene data show CDR1 as SGHTA and CDR2 as FQGNSA. The CDR3 has 12 amino acids. For the CDR3, the DNA is TGTGCCAGCAGGGATTGGAGTGAGACCCAGTACTTC. Protein product: CASRDWSETQYF. Using reference TRBV7-2 and TRBJ2-5 for the parts outside the CDR3, the full variable domain is GAGVSQSPSNKVTEKGKDVELRCDPISGHTALYWYRQSLGQGLEFLIYFQGNSAPDKSGLPSDRFSAERTGGSVSTLTIQRTQQEDSAVYLCASRDWSETQYFGPGTRLLVL.

As to this clone: Its ends do not fully match the called genes, so a read error is possible. The V gene is TRBV7-9, the J gene TRBJ2-7, with 7 bases that match TRBD1. There are 12 residues in the CDR3. Looked up from germline, CDR1 is SEHNR and CDR2 is FQNEAQ (reference sequence). The CDR3 is CASSLRGTATHF. CDR3 sequence (DNA): TGTGCCAGCAGCTTACGAGGGACAGCTACGCACTTC.

The chain has TRBV7-2 and TRBJ1-5, with a tentative D call TRBD1 (5 bases). Germline loops: CDR1 SGHTA, CDR2 FQGNSA. The CDR3 runs to 14 residues. Trimming pared 1 base from V and 5 bases from J, leaving 9 bases between. The CDR3 coding sequence is TGTGCCAGCAGCTTAGTAGGGGAAGATCAGCCCCAGCATTTT. Translating gives CASSLVGEDQPQHF.

The rearrangement uses TRBV4-1 and TRBJ1-4, with D perhaps matching TRBD1 (5 bases). V gave up 2 bases and J gave up 3 bases, with 10 bases separating them. The CDR3 sequence is 15 residues long. Germline V gene lookup returns CDR1 MGHRA and CDR2 YSYEKL. CDR3 DNA: TGCGCCAGCAGCCAAAAAGACAGTTCTAATGAAAAACTGTTTTTT. Translating it yields CASSQKDSSNEKLFF.

The rearrangement links TRBV6-5 to TRBJ2-7; 8 bases match TRBD2. The junction had 8 bases not matched to a gene; V was cut back by 2 bases and J by 2 bases. This CDR3 has 16 residues. Per germline, CDR1 MNHEY and CDR2 SVGAGI. CDR3 in DNA: TGTGCCAGCAGTTACCTCCCTACCGGGAGGGCCTACGAGCAGTACTTC. Encoded protein: CASSYLPTGRAYEQYF.

V is TRBV7-9 and J is TRBJ1-5, with a tentative D call TRBD1 (6 bases). V lost 2 bases, J lost 7 bases, and 12 bases lay in between. The CDR3 extends over 14 amino acids. Germline assignment: CDR1 SEHNR and CDR2 FQNEAQ (reference sequence). In nucleotides, the CDR3 is TGTGCCAGCAGCTTACAGGGGTTTGAGCAGCCCCAGCATTTT. Its translation is CASSLQGFEQPQHF.

This clone was counted once. The CDR3 DNA is TGTGCCAGCTCACCATCCGGGACAGGGTACGAAGCTTTCTTT. This codes for CASSPSGTGYEAFF. The rearrangement uses TRBV18 and TRBJ1-1, with 9 bases fitting TRBD1. The V segment lost 2 bases and the J segment 8 bases; nucleotides outside the gene matches: 6. CDR3 length equals 14 residues. Germline V gene data show CDR1 as KGHSH and CDR2 as LQKENI.

Here the CDR3 DNA reads TGTGCCAGCAGCCTGGATAGCGGGGGATACACAGATACGCAGTATTTT. Its translation: CASSLDSGGYTDTQYF. The chain combines TRBV11-3 with TRBJ2-3, with TRBD2 matching over 9 bases. Trimming took 5 bases from V and 2 from J; bases not matched to a gene: 8. The CDR3 runs to 16 residues. Germline values: CDR1 SGHNT, CDR2 YENEEA.

This chain uses TRBV7-8 with TRBJ1-2; 8 bases align to TRBD1. V was clipped by 5 bases and J by 4 bases; unmatched bases: 9. Germline assignment: CDR1 SGHVS and CDR2 FQNEAQ. The CDR3 runs 15 residues. CDR3 nucleotides: TGTGCCAGCAGCCCATTGACAGGGGCGGCCTATGGCTACACCTTC. This sequence encodes CASSPLTGAAYGYTF.